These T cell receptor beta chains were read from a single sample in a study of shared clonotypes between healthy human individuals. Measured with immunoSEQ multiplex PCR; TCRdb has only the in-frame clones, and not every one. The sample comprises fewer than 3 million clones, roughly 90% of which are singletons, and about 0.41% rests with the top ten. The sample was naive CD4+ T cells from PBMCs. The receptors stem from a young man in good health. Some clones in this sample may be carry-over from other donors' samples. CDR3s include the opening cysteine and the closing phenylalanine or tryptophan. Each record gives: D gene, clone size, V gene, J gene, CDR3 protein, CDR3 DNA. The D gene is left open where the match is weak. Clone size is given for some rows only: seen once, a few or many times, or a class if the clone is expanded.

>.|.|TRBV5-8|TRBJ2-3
CASSLAFSTQYF
TGTGCCAGCAGCTTGGCGTTCAGTACGCAGTATTTT
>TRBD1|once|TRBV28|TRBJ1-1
CASSLSTGGRTEAFF
TGTGCCAGCAGTTTATCGACAGGGGGCCGGACTGAAGCTTTCTTT
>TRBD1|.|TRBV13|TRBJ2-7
CASSPLGQGQYEQYF
TGTGCCAGCAGCCCCCTGGGACAGGGTCAGTACGAGCAGTACTTC
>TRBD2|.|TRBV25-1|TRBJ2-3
CASSAAGTSGPDTQYF
TGTGCCAGCAGTGCCGCCGGGACTAGCGGACCAGATACGCAGTATTTT
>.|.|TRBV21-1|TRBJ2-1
CASNPGTSEGNEQFF
TGTGCCAGCAATCCCGGGACTAGTGAAGGCAATGAGCAGTTCTTC
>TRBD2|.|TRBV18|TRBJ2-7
CASSAGGNYEQYF
TGTGCCAGCTCGGCGGGGGGGAACTACGAGCAGTACTTC
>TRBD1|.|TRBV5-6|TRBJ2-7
CASSLIRGLRSYEQYF
TGTGCCAGCAGCTTGATTAGGGGGCTTCGCTCCTACGAGCAGTACTTC
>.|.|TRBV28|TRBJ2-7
CASTDTGISYEQYF
TGTGCCAGCACCGATACCGGGATATCCTACGAGCAGTACTTC
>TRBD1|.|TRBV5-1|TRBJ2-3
CASSDDRGAVTDTQYF
TGCGCCAGCAGCGATGACAGGGGGGCAGTCACAGATACGCAGTATTTT
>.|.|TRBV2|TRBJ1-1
CASSPIRVAEAFF
TGTGCCAGCAGCCCGATCCGGGTGGCTGAAGCTTTCTTT
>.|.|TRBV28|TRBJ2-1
CASSRGGLMGGNEQFF
TGTGCCAGCAGTCGAGGGGGGCTCATGGGAGGCAATGAGCAGTTCTTC
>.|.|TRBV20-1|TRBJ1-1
CSAPRPKAFF
TGCAGTGCCCCGCGGCCAAAAGCTTTCTTT
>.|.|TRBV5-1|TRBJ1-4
CASSLVGPRGEKLFF
TGCGCCAGCAGCTTGGTTGGGCCCCGAGGAGAAAAACTGTTTTTT
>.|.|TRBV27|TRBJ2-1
CASSLRSTSSSYNEQFF
TGTGCCAGCAGTTTACGTAGCACCTCCAGCTCCTACAATGAGCAGTTCTTC
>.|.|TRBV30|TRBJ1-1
CASETRTEAFF
TGTGCCTCCGAAACAAGGACTGAAGCTTTCTTT
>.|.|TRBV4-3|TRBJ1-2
CASSEGRNYGYTF
TGCGCCAGCAGCGAAGGACGGAACTATGGCTACACCTTC
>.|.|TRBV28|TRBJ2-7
CASSNRDIRDEQYF
TGTGCCAGCAGTAACCGGGACATCCGTGACGAGCAGTACTTC
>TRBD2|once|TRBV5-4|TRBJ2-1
CASSSEASGSPRDHEQFF
TGTGCCAGCAGTTCGGAGGCTAGCGGGAGCCCCAGGGACCATGAGCAGTTCTTC
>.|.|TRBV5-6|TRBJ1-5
CASSSYKHSQPQHF
TGTGCCAGCAGCTCTTACAAACACAGTCAGCCCCAGCATTTT
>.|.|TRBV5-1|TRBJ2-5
CASSLVPTGNPETQYF
TGCGCCAGCAGCTTGGTCCCTACAGGGAACCCAGAGACCCAGTACTTC
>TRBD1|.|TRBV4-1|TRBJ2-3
CASSRQGQRSRSTDTQYF
TGCGCCAGCAGCCGACAGGGACAGCGATCCCGTAGCACAGATACGCAGTATTTT
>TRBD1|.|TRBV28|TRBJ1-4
CASSPAGTGGEKLFF
TGTGCCAGCAGCCCAGCGGGGACAGGGGGAGAAAAACTGTTTTTT
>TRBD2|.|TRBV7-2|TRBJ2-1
CASSWGLAGGEQFF
TGTGCCAGCAGCTGGGGACTAGCGGGAGGTGAGCAGTTCTTC
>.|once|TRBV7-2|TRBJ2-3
CASSRTWDTDTQYF
TGTGCCAGCAGCCGAACATGGGACACAGATACGCAGTATTTT
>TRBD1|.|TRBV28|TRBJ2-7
CASRSHRTGSYEQYF
TGTGCCAGCAGGAGCCACAGGACAGGGTCCTACGAGCAGTACTTC
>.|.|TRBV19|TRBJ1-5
CASNYISSIQPQHF
TGTGCCAGTAATTATATCTCGTCAATACAGCCCCAGCATTTT
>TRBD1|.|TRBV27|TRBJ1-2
CASSLGGTGGGYTF
TGTGCCAGCAGTTTGGGGGGGACAGGGGGAGGCTACACCTTC
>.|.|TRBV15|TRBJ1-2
CATSYGDFKLF
TGTGCCACCAGCTACGGGGACTTTAAGTTATTC
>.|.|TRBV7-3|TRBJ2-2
CASSRPLTGELFF
TGTGCCAGCAGCCGGCCCCTCACCGGGGAGCTGTTTTTT
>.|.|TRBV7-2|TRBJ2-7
CASSSDRSSYEQYF
TGTGCCAGCAGCTCTGACAGGTCTTCCTACGAGCAGTACTTC
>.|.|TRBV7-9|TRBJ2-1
CASALEGGYNEQFF
TGTGCCAGCGCTTTGGAGGGAGGATACAATGAGCAGTTCTTC
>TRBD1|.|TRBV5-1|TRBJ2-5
CASSLEGGAFQETQYF
TGCGCCAGCAGCTTGGAAGGGGGCGCATTCCAAGAGACCCAGTACTTC
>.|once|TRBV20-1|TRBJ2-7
CSPPFEEEQYF
TGCAGTCCCCCGTTCGAGGAGGAGCAGTACTTC
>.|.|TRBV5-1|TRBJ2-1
CASSENTGLNEQFF
TGCGCCAGCAGCGAGAACACAGGGCTCAATGAGCAGTTCTTC
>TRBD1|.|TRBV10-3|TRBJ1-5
CAISDSGGGGNQPQHF
TGTGCCATCAGTGATTCAGGGGGCGGCGGCAATCAGCCCCAGCATTTT
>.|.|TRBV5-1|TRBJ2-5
CASSLLREQETQYF
TGCGCCAGCAGCTTGTTAAGGGAACAAGAGACCCAGTACTTC
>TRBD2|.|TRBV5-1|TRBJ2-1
CASSLDYRLAESYNEQFF
TGCGCCAGCAGCTTGGACTACCGACTAGCAGAGTCCTACAATGAGCAGTTCTTC
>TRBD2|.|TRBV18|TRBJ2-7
CASSPRQLAGLAYEQYF
TGTGCCAGCTCACCGAGACAACTAGCGGGACTGGCCTACGAGCAGTACTTC
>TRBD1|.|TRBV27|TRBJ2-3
CASILQGTQYF
TGTGCCAGCATATTACAGGGGACGCAGTATTTT
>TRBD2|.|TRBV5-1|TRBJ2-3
CASSFYSGTGDTQYF
TGCGCCAGCAGCTTTTATAGCGGGACCGGGGATACGCAGTATTTT
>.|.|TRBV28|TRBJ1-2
CASSLLFRASLQYGYTF
TGTGCCAGCAGTTTACTCTTTCGGGCGTCCTTACAATATGGCTACACCTTC
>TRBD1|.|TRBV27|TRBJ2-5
CASRRQGAGKETQYF
TGTGCCAGCAGACGCCAGGGGGCGGGAAAAGAGACCCAGTACTTC
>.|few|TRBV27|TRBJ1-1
CASSLGENTEAFF
TGTGCCAGCAGTTTGGGGGAGAACACTGAAGCTTTCTTT
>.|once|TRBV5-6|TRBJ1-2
CASSWDRVGGPGGYTF
TGTGCCAGCAGCTGGGACCGGGTGGGAGGCCCTGGTGGCTACACCTTC
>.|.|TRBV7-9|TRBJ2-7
CASSLDSPGVREQYF
TGTGCCAGCAGCTTAGATTCCCCAGGGGTCCGCGAGCAGTACTTC
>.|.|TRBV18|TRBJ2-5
CASSPEERRQETQYF
TGTGCCAGCTCACCAGAGGAACGGAGACAAGAGACCCAGTACTTC
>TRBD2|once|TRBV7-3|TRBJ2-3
CASSPPGGAPDTQYF
TGTGCCAGCAGCCCCCCGGGGGGAGCACCAGATACGCAGTATTTT
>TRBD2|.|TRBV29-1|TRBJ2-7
CSVESKGLGGEQYF
TGCAGCGTTGAATCCAAGGGCCTCGGGGGGGAGCAGTACTTC
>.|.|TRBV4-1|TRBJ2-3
CASSPQGFTPDTQYF
TGCGCCAGCAGCCCCCAGGGGTTTACCCCAGATACGCAGTATTTT
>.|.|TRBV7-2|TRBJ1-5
CASSDGPQPQHF
TGTGCCAGCAGCGACGGGCCACAGCCCCAGCATTTT
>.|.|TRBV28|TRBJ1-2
CASSSQPGYTF
TGTGCCAGCAGTTCCCAACCGGGCTACACCTTC
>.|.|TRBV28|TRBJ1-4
CASHSSTGLGEKLFF
TGTGCCAGCCACAGTTCAACGGGATTGGGTGAAAAACTGTTTTTT
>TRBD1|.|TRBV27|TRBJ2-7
CASAPPGDRVSYEQYF
TGTGCCAGCGCCCCCCCGGGGGACAGGGTGTCCTACGAGCAGTACTTC
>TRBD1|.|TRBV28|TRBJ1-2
CASSAIYRGGGYTF
TGTGCCAGCAGTGCCATTTACAGGGGGGGTGGCTACACCTTC
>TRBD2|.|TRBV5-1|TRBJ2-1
CASSSGTSGNLGDEQFF
TGCGCCAGCAGCTCTGGCACTAGCGGGAATTTAGGGGATGAGCAGTTCTTC